What follows are 7 T cell receptor beta chains derived from one specimen sequenced in a study of metastatic and nonmetastatic thyroid tumors. Each patient went into thyroid surgery without having received any treatment. TCRdb redid the clone calls on the PCR reads using MiXCR. Of roughly 5,900 clones detected, roughly 27% appear once; the ten largest clones hold over 8.5%. The specimen sequenced was adjacent normal tissue. The receptors stem from a male donor with papillary thyroid cancer or a benign thyroid nodule (not recorded which). Some clones in this sample may be carry-over from other donors' samples.

This clone has more than one count but fewer than ten. The chain uses TRBV6-1 and TRBJ2-7; no reliable D call. The CDR3 totals 14 residues. V was cut by 6 bases and J by 3 bases, with 15 bases left in between. Germline lookup yields CDR1 MNHNS and CDR2 SASEGT. This CDR3 reads CASSSYKERYEQYF. CDR3 nucleotide sequence: TGTGCCAGCAGCAGCTACAAAGAACGCTACGAGCAGTACTTC.

The chain employs TRBV7-9 and TRBJ2-1, with D tentatively TRBD2 (5 bases). This CDR3 contains 14 residues. V lost 5 bases to trimming and J lost 4 bases, with 12 bases between them. Germline CDR1 is SEHNR and CDR2 is FQNEAQ (reference sequence). CDR3 protein: CASSAIGVYNEQFF. The DNA for the CDR3 is TGTGCCAGCAGCGCCATCGGGGTATACAATGAGCAGTTCTTC.

This clone rates as medium-sized (0.01 to 0.1%). The rearrangement uses TRBV19 and TRBJ2-3, with D perhaps being TRBD1 or TRBD2 (5 bases each). In germline, CDR1 is LNHDA, CDR2 SQIVND (reference sequence). Trimming cost V 7 bases and J 1 base, with 12 bases left between them. The CDR3 covers 14 residues. The CDR3 DNA reads as TGTGCCAGTACGTGGGGGAGCGGCACAGATACGCAGTATTTT. Its translation is CASTWGSGTDTQYF.

The sample holds a few counts of this clone. The chain uses TRBV6-1 and TRBJ1-1; 7 nucleotides align to TRBD1. Trimming at V came to 7 bases and at J to 6 bases, leaving 14 bases not matched to a gene. This CDR3 has 15 amino acids. Per germline, CDR1 MNHNS and CDR2 SASEGT. The CDR3 sequence: CASKKGDREGAEAFF. The DNA of the CDR3 is TGTGCCAGCAAAAAGGGAGACAGGGAGGGCGCTGAAGCTTTCTTT.

The J gene is TRBJ1-4, the V gene TRBV5-1; no definite D call. Trimming took off 4 bases at V and 8 bases at J, with 12 bases between the two ends. CDR1 and CDR2 from the germline V gene are SGHRS and YFSETQ. CDR3 length: 13 residues. The DNA of the CDR3 is TGCGCCAGCAGCGGCCGGACCCCCGAAAAACTGTTTTTT. The encoded protein is CASSGRTPEKLFF.

Written as DNA, the CDR3 is TGTGCCAGCAGTTACTCGGGGGTTTTAGATACGCAGTATTTT. This encodes CASSYSGVLDTQYF. The chain couples TRBV11-2 to TRBJ2-3; possibly TRBD2 for D (6 bases). The CDR3 runs 14 residues. Trimming stripped 6 bases from V and 5 bases from J, with 15 bases between. Looked up from germline, CDR1 is SGHAT and CDR2 is FQNNGV.

Many counts were recorded for this clone. J is TRBJ2-3 and V is TRBV6-1; D remains unclear. This CDR3 region has 15 residues. CDR1 and CDR2 (germline): MNHNS, SASEGT. The ends were cut back, 3 bases at V and 0 bases at J, with 10 bases in the middle. CDR3 loop: CASSDGWFSTDTQYF. CDR3 nucleotides: TGTGCCAGCAGTGACGGCTGGTTTAGCACAGATACGCAGTATTTT.